This paragraph reports one T cell receptor (beta chain). Its antigen is as yet unknown. The CDR3 covers 14 residues. Germline V gene data show CDR1 as MNHNS and CDR2 as SASEGT. The ends were cut back, 2 bases at V and 3 bases at J, with 10 bases in the middle. Regarding donors, all were healthy bone marrow donors. This sample stems from a study of cytomegalovirus exposure and HLA in healthy donors. Study observations and caveats: The authors excluded some V segments, including TRBV6-2 and TRBV6-3, as indistinguishable. A previous analysis found most TCR beta V segments productive roughly 87% or roughly 30% of the time. Upon later analysis, TCR association rates were observed to vary by HLA locus, being highest for DRB1 and lowest for HLA-C.

The PCR had 60 Vbeta and 13 Jbeta primers. TCRdb's copy holds only in-frame clones and misses some; the assay was immunoSEQ multiplex PCR. The data show 100,000 to 150,000 clones, around 73% seen once. Input material: PBMCs. The chain links TRBV6-1 to TRBJ1-1; D might be TRBD1 (6 bases). The receptor comes from a female donor in good health and CMV-seronegative. For the CDR3, the DNA is TGTGCCAGCAGTGAAAACAGGGTAGACACTGAAGCTTTCTTT. Protein sequence: CASSENRVDTEAFF.